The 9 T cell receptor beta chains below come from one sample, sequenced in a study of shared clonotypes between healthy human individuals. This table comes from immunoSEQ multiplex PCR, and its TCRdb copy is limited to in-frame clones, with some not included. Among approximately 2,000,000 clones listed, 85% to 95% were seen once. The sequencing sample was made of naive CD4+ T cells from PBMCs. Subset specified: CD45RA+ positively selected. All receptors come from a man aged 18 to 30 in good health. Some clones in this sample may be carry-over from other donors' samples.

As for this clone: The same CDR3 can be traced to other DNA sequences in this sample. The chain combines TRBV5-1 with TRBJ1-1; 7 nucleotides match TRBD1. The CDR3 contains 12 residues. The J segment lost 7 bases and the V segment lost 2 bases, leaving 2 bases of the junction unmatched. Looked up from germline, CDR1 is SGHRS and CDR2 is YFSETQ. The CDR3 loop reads CASSLGGLEAFF. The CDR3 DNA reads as TGCGCCAGCAGCTTAGGGGGCCTTGAAGCTTTCTTT.

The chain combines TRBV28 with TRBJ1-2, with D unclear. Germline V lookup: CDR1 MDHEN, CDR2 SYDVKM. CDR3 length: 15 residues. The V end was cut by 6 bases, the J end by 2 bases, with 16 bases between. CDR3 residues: CASRTPTEGNYGYTF. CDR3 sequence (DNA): TGTGCCAGCAGAACCCCTACAGAAGGAAACTATGGCTACACCTTC.

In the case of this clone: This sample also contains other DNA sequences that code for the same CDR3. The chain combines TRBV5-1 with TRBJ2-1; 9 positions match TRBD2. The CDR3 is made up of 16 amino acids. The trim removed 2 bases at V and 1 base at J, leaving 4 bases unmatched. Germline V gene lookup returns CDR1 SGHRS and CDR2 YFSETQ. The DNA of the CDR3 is TGCGCCAGCAGCTTCATAGCGGGAGCGTCCTACAATGAGCAGTTCTTC. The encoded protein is CASSFIAGASYNEQFF.

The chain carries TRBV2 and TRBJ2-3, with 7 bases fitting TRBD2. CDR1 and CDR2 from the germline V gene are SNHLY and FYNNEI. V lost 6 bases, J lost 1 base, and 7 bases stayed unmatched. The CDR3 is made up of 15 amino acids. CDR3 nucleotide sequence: TGTGCCAGCAGCCCTTGGCTAGCGGGCACAGATACGCAGTATTTT. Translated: CASSPWLAGTDTQYF.

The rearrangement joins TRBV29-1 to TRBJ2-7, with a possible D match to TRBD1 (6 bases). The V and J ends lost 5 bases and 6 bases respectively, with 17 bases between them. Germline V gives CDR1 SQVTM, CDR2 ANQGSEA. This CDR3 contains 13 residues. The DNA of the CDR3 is TGCAGCGTTTCTTTACAGGGATCGAGCGAGCAGTACTTC. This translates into CSVSLQGSSEQYF.

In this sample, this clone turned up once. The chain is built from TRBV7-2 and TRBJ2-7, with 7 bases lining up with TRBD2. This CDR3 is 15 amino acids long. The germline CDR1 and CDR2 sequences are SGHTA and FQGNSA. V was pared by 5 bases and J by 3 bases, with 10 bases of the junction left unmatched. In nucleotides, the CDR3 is TGTGCCAGCAGCCCTTTCCCCGGGGGGATCTACGAGCAGTACTTC. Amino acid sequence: CASSPFPGGIYEQYF.

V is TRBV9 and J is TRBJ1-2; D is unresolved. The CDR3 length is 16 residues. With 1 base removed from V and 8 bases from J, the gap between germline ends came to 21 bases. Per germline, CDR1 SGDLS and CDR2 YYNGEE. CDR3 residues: CASSVSNHEDDQGYTF. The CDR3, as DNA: TGTGCCAGCAGCGTAAGTAACCACGAGGATGACCAGGGCTACACCTTC.

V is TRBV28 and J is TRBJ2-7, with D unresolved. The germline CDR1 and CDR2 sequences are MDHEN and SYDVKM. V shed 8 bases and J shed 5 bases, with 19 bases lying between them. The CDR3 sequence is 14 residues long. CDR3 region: CASSPPWGLNEQYF. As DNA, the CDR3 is TGTGCCAGCTCCCCACCCTGGGGTCTGAACGAGCAGTACTTC.

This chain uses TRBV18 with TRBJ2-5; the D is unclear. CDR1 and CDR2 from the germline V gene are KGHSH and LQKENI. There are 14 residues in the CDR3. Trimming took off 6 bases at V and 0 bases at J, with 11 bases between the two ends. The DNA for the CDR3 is TGTGCCAGCTCCCCTTACACCTACCAAGAGACCCAGTACTTC. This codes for CASSPYTYQETQYF.